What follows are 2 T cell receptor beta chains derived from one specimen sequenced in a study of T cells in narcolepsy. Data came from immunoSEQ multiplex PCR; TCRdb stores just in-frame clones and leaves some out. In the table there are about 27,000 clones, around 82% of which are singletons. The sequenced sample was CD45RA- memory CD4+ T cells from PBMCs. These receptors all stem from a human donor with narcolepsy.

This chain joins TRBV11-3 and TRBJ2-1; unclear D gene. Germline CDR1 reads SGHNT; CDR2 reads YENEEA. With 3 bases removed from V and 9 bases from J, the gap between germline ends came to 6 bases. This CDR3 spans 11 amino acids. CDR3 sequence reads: CASSLGFEQFF. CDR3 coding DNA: TGTGCCAGCAGCTTGGGGTTTGAGCAGTTCTTC. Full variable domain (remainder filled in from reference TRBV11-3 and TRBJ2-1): EAGVVQSPRYKIIEKKQPVAFWCNPISGHNTLYWYLQNLGQGPELLIRYENEEAVDDSQLPKDRFSAERLKGVDSTLKIQPAELGDSAVYLCASSLGFEQFFGPGTRLTVL.

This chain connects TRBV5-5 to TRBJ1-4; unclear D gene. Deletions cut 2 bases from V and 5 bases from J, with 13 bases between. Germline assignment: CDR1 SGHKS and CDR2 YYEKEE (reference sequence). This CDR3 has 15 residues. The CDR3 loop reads CASSFLGGQNEKLFF. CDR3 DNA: TGTGCCAGCAGCTTCCTGGGAGGCCAGAATGAAAAACTGTTTTTT. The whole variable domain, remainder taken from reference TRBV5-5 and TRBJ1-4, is DAGVTQSPTHLIKTRGQQVTLRCSPISGHKSVSWYQQVLGQGPQFIFQYYEKEERGRGNFPDRFSARQFPNYSSELNVNALLLGDSALYLCASSFLGGQNEKLFFGSGTQLSVL.